Each of the 6 T cell receptor beta chains below was sequenced from the same sample in a study of OX40 agonist ivuxolimab in advanced cancers. TCRdb's table, derived via immunoSEQ multiplex PCR, lists solely in-frame clones and lacks some. This sample has approximately 20,000 clones, with roughly 89% found just once. Here the sequenced sample was CD4+ or CD8+ T cells sorted from blood, taken in a trial of the OX40 agonist ivuxolimab. These TCRs come from an adult with an advanced solid tumor such as melanoma, head and neck, liver or kidney cancer.

This clone was observed a single time. The gene calls are TRBV19 and TRBJ1-1, with 7 bases matching TRBD1. With 5 bases clipped from V and 6 bases from J, the junction kept 6 bases outside the gene matches. This CDR3 region has 13 residues. Germline V gene data show CDR1 as LNHDA and CDR2 as SQIVND (reference sequence). Here the CDR3 reads CASSVGGVSEAFF. The CDR3 region has the DNA TGTGCCAGTAGTGTAGGGGGCGTTTCTGAAGCTTTCTTT.

This rearrangement joins TRBV7-9 to TRBJ1-1, with TRBD1 identical over 7 bases. After removal of 4 bases from V and 6 bases from J, the junction contained 8 bases not matched to a gene. This CDR3 has 14 residues. Germline CDR1 reads SEHNR; CDR2 reads FQNEAQ (reference sequence). The CDR3 sequence: CASSSSDRVPEAFF. The DNA of the CDR3 is TGTGCCAGCAGCTCTTCTGACAGGGTCCCTGAAGCTTTCTTT.

The rearrangement links TRBV5-1 to TRBJ2-4; D uncertain. Germline values: CDR1 SGHRS, CDR2 YFSETQ. The CDR3 has 15 residues. The germline V and J ends were trimmed by 4 bases and 3 bases, with 14 bases remaining between them. The CDR3 nucleotides are TGCGCCAGCAGCGACGGGTTAAAGGACAAAAACATTCAGTACTTC. This codes for CASSDGLKDKNIQYF.

The rearrangement joins TRBV30 to TRBJ1-3, with 8 positions matching TRBD1. The trim removed 2 bases at V and 2 bases at J, leaving 5 bases unmatched. This CDR3 is built from 15 residues. In germline, CDR1 is GTSNPN, CDR2 SVGIG (reference sequence). This CDR3 reads CAWSLGQAAGNTIYF. The CDR3 nucleotides are TGTGCCTGGAGTTTGGGACAGGCAGCTGGAAACACCATATATTTT.

The chain employs TRBV6-5 and TRBJ1-1, with D uncertain. The germline V gene encodes CDR1 MNHEY and CDR2 SVGAGI. The CDR3 spans 13 residues. Trimming took off 2 bases at V and 1 base at J, with 5 bases between the two ends. The CDR3 DNA is TGTGCCAGCAGTTACGCGAGGAACACTGAAGCTTTCTTT. Its translation is CASSYARNTEAFF.

This chain links TRBV30 with TRBJ2-7, with TRBD1 identical over 9 bases. CDR1 is GTSNPN and CDR2 is SVGIG in the germline V gene (reference sequence). This CDR3 spans 13 amino acids. Germline trimming cut 7 bases from V and 3 bases from J; bases unmatched to any gene: 7. CDR3 nucleotide sequence: TGTGCCTCGGCCCGACAGGGGGTCTACGAGCAGTACTTC. Protein product: CASARQGVYEQYF. Using reference TRBV30 and TRBJ2-7 for the parts outside the CDR3, the full variable domain is SQTIHQWPATLVQPVGSPLSLECTVEGTSNPNLYWYRQAAGRGLQLLFYSVGIGQISSEVPQNLSASRPQDRQFILSSKKLLLSDSGFYLCASARQGVYEQYFGPGTRLTVT.